Following are 19 T cell receptor beta chains from one sample sequenced in a study of long-term antiretroviral therapy in people with HIV. Version v3.0 of the immunoSEQ assay ran at survey level. Sequencing was performed with immunoSEQ multiplex PCR; in TCRdb, only in-frame clones are kept and a portion is missing. The sample contains about 25,000 clones, around 86% of which appear only once. The sequencing here drew on unsorted PBMCs, taken 2.9 years after starting antiretroviral therapy. The receptors derive from a man aged 45 to 65 with HIV.

The rearrangement links TRBV6-5 to TRBJ2-1, with D tentatively TRBD1 or TRBD2 (5 bases each). The CDR3 is 12 amino acids. Germline V gene sequence: CDR1 MNHEY, CDR2 SVGAGI. Trimming shortened V by 7 bases and J by 14 bases, and 18 bases separated the two germline ends. As DNA, the CDR3 is TGTGCCAGCAACATCCCCGGGGCCTGGGAGTTCTTC. Translation gives CASNIPGAWEFF.

The rearrangement joins TRBV29-1 to TRBJ1-1; a possible D gene is TRBD1 (6 bases). Trimming took off 6 bases at V and 9 bases at J, with 20 bases between the two ends. Germline CDR1 is SQVTM and CDR2 is ANQGSEA. The CDR3 contains 13 residues. The CDR3 is CSVTGHATPQAFF. CDR3 in DNA: TGCAGCGTAACGGGACATGCGACCCCTCAAGCTTTCTTT. Full variable domain (rest looked up from reference TRBV29-1 and TRBJ1-1): SAVISQKPSRDICQRGTSLTIQCQVDSQVTMMFWYRQQPGQSLTLIATANQGSEATYESGFVIDKFPISRPNLTFSTLTVSNMSPEDSSIYLCSVTGHATPQAFFGQGTRLTVV.

V and J are TRBV10-2 and TRBJ1-1, with 8 bases aligning to TRBD1. The V segment lost 10 bases and the J segment 5 bases; nucleotides outside the gene matches: 9. CDR1 and CDR2 (germline): WSHSY, SAAADI. The CDR3 covers 13 residues. CDR3 in amino acids: CATTQGVGTEAFF. The CDR3, as DNA: TGCGCCACAACACAGGGGGTCGGTACTGAAGCTTTCTTT.

The chain combines TRBV6-5 with TRBJ2-7; D not resolved. Per germline, CDR1 MNHEY and CDR2 SVGAGI. The length of the CDR3 is 11 residues. The V and J ends lost 5 bases and 5 bases respectively, with 7 bases between them. CDR3 residues: CASSRLDEQYF. Written as DNA, the CDR3 is TGTGCCAGCAGTCGGTTGGACGAGCAGTACTTC.

The rearrangement links TRBV7-6 to TRBJ1-2; D is undetermined. Trimming left V 2 bases short and J 0 bases short, with 10 bases between. Germline V gene lookup returns CDR1 SGHVS and CDR2 FNYEAQ. The CDR3 totals 15 residues. The chain's CDR3 is CASSLTKSANYGYTF. The CDR3 bases are TGTGCCAGCAGCTTAACTAAGTCCGCTAACTATGGCTACACCTTC.

The chain links TRBV6-5 to TRBJ2-1; 7 bases are shared with TRBD1. The CDR3 spans 12 residues. CDR1 and CDR2 (germline): MNHEY, SVGAGI. V was clipped by 6 bases and J by 7 bases; unmatched bases: 3. The CDR3 is CASSVQGNEQFF. For the CDR3, the DNA is TGTGCCAGCAGCGTACAGGGGAATGAGCAGTTCTTC.

V usage is TRBV7-8 and J usage is TRBJ1-3; TRBD1 is a possible D gene (5 bases). With 5 bases removed from V and 4 bases from J, the gap between germline ends came to 21 bases. The CDR3 runs 17 residues. Germline V gene sequence: CDR1 SGHVS, CDR2 FQNEAQ. The CDR3 here is CASSPHRTYTTGNTIYF. In DNA form, the CDR3 reads TGTGCCAGCAGCCCTCACCGGACATACACTACAGGAAACACCATATATTTT.

V gene TRBV28 combines with J gene TRBJ1-2; possible D gene TRBD1, 6 bases. The V end lost 6 bases, the J end lost 7 bases, and 21 bases lay between the germline ends. Per the germline V gene, CDR1 is MDHEN and CDR2 is SYDVKM. This CDR3 is built from 15 residues. The CDR3 sequence is CASRRGGAREGGYTF. DNA of the CDR3: TGTGCCAGCAGAAGGGGGGGGGCTCGGGAGGGTGGCTACACCTTC.

The V and J genes are TRBV27 and TRBJ2-7; 10 bases map to TRBD1. Germline assignment: CDR1 MNHEY and CDR2 SMNVEV (reference sequence). The CDR3 totals 16 residues. Trimming removed 4 bases from V and 0 bases from J; junction bases left unmatched: 6. Written as DNA, the CDR3 is TGTGCCAGCAGTTGGGGGACAGGGGCGAGCTCCTACGAGCAGTACTTC. The encoded protein is CASSWGTGASSYEQYF.

The chain couples TRBV28 to TRBJ1-2; D may be TRBD1 (5 bases). Germline CDR1 and CDR2: MDHEN and SYDVKM. V lost 11 bases to trimming and J lost 7 bases, with 14 bases between them. The CDR3 contains 11 residues. CDR3 in DNA: TGTGCCGCAGGGACGAAGTTTGGCTACACCTTC. Translating gives CAAGTKFGYTF.

The chain employs TRBV19 and TRBJ2-3, with 7 positions matching TRBD2. After removal of 4 bases from V and 3 bases from J, the junction contained 4 bases not matched to a gene. CDR3 length: 14 amino acids. The germline V gene has CDR1 LNHDA and CDR2 SQIVND (reference sequence). DNA of the CDR3: TGTGCCAGTAGTACCCTACTAGCGACAGATACGCAGTATTTT. It translates to CASSTLLATDTQYF.

This chain uses TRBV27 with TRBJ1-5; D is uncertain. The germline V gene encodes CDR1 MNHEY and CDR2 SMNVEV (reference sequence). The CDR3 spans 16 residues. The V end was cut by 5 bases, the J end by 0 bases, with 14 bases between. CDR3 amino acids: CASSPLAGISNQPQHF. The CDR3 DNA follows: TGTGCCAGCAGTCCTCTTGCTGGAATTAGCAATCAGCCCCAGCATTTT.

V gene TRBV5-8 combines with J gene TRBJ2-7; 7 nucleotides match TRBD1. Germline loops: CDR1 SGHTS, CDR2 YDEGEE. The CDR3 loop spans 15 amino acids. With V trimmed by 4 bases and J by 3 bases, 10 bases remained unmatched. In nucleotides, the CDR3 is TGTGCCAGCAGCCCCGGGACAGTAGGATTCTACGAGCAGTACTTC. Translation: CASSPGTVGFYEQYF.

The V call is TRBV6-1, the J call TRBJ1-3; 10 bases are a match to TRBD1. Per the germline V gene, CDR1 is MNHNS and CDR2 is SASEGT. V shed 4 bases and J 5 bases; nucleotides not matched to a gene: 11. This CDR3 comprises 17 residues. CDR3 coding DNA: TGTGCCAGCAGTGTCCGACAGGGGGCTAATGTAAGAAACACCATATATTTT. This encodes CASSVRQGANVRNTIYF.

This chain connects TRBV5-5 to TRBJ2-3; 7 bases fit TRBD1. Germline lookup yields CDR1 SGHKS and CDR2 YYEKEE (reference sequence). The V and J ends lost 3 bases and 5 bases, in that order; junction bases with no gene match: 3. CDR3 length: 13 residues. DNA of the CDR3: TGTGCCAGCAGCTCACAGGGGCTAGATACGCAGTATTTT. Translation: CASSSQGLDTQYF.

This rearrangement joins TRBV27 to TRBJ1-5; perhaps TRBD1 as D (6 bases). With 6 bases removed from V and 2 bases from J, the gap between germline ends came to 14 bases. CDR1 is MNHEY and CDR2 is SMNVEV in the germline V gene (reference sequence). CDR3 length equals 15 residues. This CDR3 is CASSLKQGRNQPQHF. The CDR3 DNA sequence: TGTGCCAGCAGCTTAAAACAGGGCCGCAATCAGCCCCAGCATTTT.

This chain joins TRBV4-1 and TRBJ2-5; D is unresolved. CDR3 length equals 13 residues. From germline, CDR1 is MGHRA and CDR2 YSYEKL. Trimming shortened V by 0 bases and J by 12 bases, and 14 bases separated the two germline ends. Here the CDR3 DNA reads TGCGCCAGCAGCCAAGATATGGACGGGCGGAAGTACTTC. It codes for CASSQDMDGRKYF.

This clone was seen a few times. J is TRBJ1-6 and V is TRBV11-2, with D hard to call. With 2 bases removed from V and 3 bases from J, the gap between germline ends came to 8 bases. The V gene's germline CDR1 is SGHAT and CDR2 FQNNGV. The CDR3 length is 15 residues. CDR3 region: CASSLHPGYNSPLHF. The CDR3 nucleotides read TGTGCCAGCAGCTTACATCCGGGCTATAATTCACCCCTCCACTTT. Based on the CDR3 plus reference TRBV11-2 and TRBJ1-6, the full variable domain is EAGVAQSPRYKIIEKRQSVAFWCNPISGHATLYWYQQILGQGPKLLIQFQNNGVVDDSQLPKDRFSAERLKGVDSTLKIQPAKLEDSAVYLCASSLHPGYNSPLHFGNGTRLTVT.

The CDR3 DNA reads TGTGCCAGCAGGGGACAGGGGGCCCCCGGGGAGCTGTTTTTT. Protein product: CASRGQGAPGELFF. This chain uses TRBV7-3 with TRBJ2-2; TRBD1 matches at 12 bases. From germline, CDR1 is SGHTA and CDR2 FQGTGA. The CDR3 loop spans 14 amino acids. V trimming: 6 bases; J trimming: 6 bases; junction bases outside the gene matches: 2.